The 2 T cell receptor beta chains given below trace back to one sample, sequenced in a study of blood T cell repertoires in COVID-19. Sequenced by immunoSEQ multiplex PCR; TCRdb stores in-frame clones only, minus some. The sample comprises 470,000 or so clones, 80% to 90% of which are singletons, and approximately 2.9% rests with the top ten. The specimen was peripheral blood. Receptors originate from a human donor in a cohort sampled during active COVID-19.

This chain links TRBV24-1 with TRBJ2-3; 7 bases line up with TRBD2. The CDR3 contains 18 residues. J gave up 0 bases and V 7 bases, and 15 bases lay outside the gene matches. Germline CDR1 and CDR2: KGHDR and SFDVKD. The CDR3 DNA sequence: TGTGCCACCAGCCCAACGGGGGAGGGCGTTTATAGCACAGATACGCAGTATTTT. It codes for CATSPTGEGVYSTDTQYF.

This chain joins TRBV10-2 and TRBJ1-5; D call uncertain. The CDR3 has 15 residues. The germline V gene encodes CDR1 WSHSY and CDR2 SAAADI. The V gene lost 2 bases and the J gene lost 2 bases, with 10 bases spanning the gap. The chain's CDR3 is CASSEESAGNQPQHF. CDR3 DNA: TGCGCCAGCAGTGAGGAGTCAGCGGGCAATCAGCCCCAGCATTTT.